These T cell receptor beta chains were read from a single sample in a study of cytomegalovirus exposure and HLA in healthy donors. Assay: immunoSEQ multiplex PCR; the TCRdb copy retains only in-frame clones and omits some. The repertoire has around 70,000 clones, roughly 85% of them found once; the top ten carry less than 2.5%. The sequenced material came from PBMCs. These receptors were collected from a woman aged 25-40 years in good health and CMV-seronegative. The CDR3 runs from the conserved cysteine through the conserved F or W. The D gene is left open where the match is weak. Clone sizes are given selectively: once, few, many, or a class where the clone is expanded.

size	J	V	D	CDR3	DNA
once	TRBJ2-1	TRBV14	NA	CASSQDLLYNEQFF	TGTGCCAGCAGCCAAGATCTACTTTACAATGAGCAGTTCTTC
NA	TRBJ1-3	TRBV28	NA	CASSLRGTGNTIYF	TGTGCCAGCAGTTTAAGGGGCACTGGAAACACCATATATTTT
NA	TRBJ2-7	TRBV9	TRBD2	CASSEGLAGNSYEQYF	TGTGCCAGCAGCGAGGGACTAGCGGGAAACTCCTACGAGCAGTACTTC
NA	TRBJ2-1	TRBV11-3	NA	CASSLGAVDGTTYNEQFF	TGTGCCAGCAGCTTAGGGGCAGTGGATGGCACAACATACAATGAGCAGTTCTTC
NA	TRBJ1-2	TRBV10-3	TRBD1	CAISDRGHNYGYTF	TGTGCCATCAGCGACAGGGGGCATAACTATGGCTACACCTTC
once	TRBJ2-7	TRBV28	TRBD2	CASSFPFELKGLAGFTSPYEQYF	TGTGCCAGCAGTTTTCCCTTCGAGCTTAAAGGACTAGCGGGATTTACGTCGCCCTACGAGCAGTACTTC
NA	TRBJ1-2	TRBV5-4	TRBD1	CASSRDSYGYTF	TGTGCCAGCAGCAGGGACAGCTATGGCTACACCTTC
once	TRBJ2-2	TRBV9	TRBD2	CASSSRTSGSVGELFF	TGTGCCAGCAGCTCACGGACTAGCGGGAGTGTCGGGGAGCTGTTTTTT
NA	TRBJ2-1	TRBV29-1	NA	CSVVGQGLYNEQFF	TGCAGCGTTGTAGGTCAGGGCCTATACAATGAGCAGTTCTTC
NA	TRBJ2-7	TRBV10-3	TRBD2	CAISVGGRDSYEQYF	TGTGCCATCAGTGTCGGGGGGAGGGACTCCTACGAGCAGTACTTC
NA	TRBJ1-2	TRBV28	NA	CASSLVDTGINGYTF	TGTGCCAGCAGTTTGGTCGACACAGGGATCAACGGCTACACCTTC
NA	TRBJ2-2	TRBV5-4	TRBD2	CASSSGGPQNTGELFF	TGTGCCAGCAGCTCGGGAGGGCCGCAGAACACCGGGGAGCTGTTTTTT
NA	TRBJ2-7	TRBV9	NA	CASSVGGGRGVWEQYF	TGTGCCAGCAGCGTAGGTGGAGGCAGGGGAGTGTGGGAGCAGTACTTC
NA	TRBJ2-1	TRBV7-9	NA	CASSLARPGTYNEQFF	TGTGCCAGCAGCTTAGCGCGTCCGGGAACGTACAATGAGCAGTTCTTC
NA	TRBJ2-7	TRBV21-1	NA	CASSKAPGLAGGSYEQYF	TGTGCCAGCAGCAAAGCCCCGGGACTAGCGGGAGGTTCCTACGAGCAGTACTTC
NA	TRBJ2-7	TRBV11-3	TRBD1	CASSPQGDASYEQYF	TGTGCCAGCAGCCCCCAGGGGGACGCGTCCTACGAGCAGTACTTC
NA	TRBJ2-7	TRBV7-2	TRBD2	CASSLVSGTSGYEQYF	TGTGCCAGCAGCTTAGTCTCCGGGACTAGCGGCTACGAGCAGTACTTC
once	TRBJ2-1	TRBV12-5	TRBD2	CASGSSGNSYNEQFF	TGTGCTAGTGGTTCTAGCGGGAACTCCTACAATGAGCAGTTCTTC
NA	TRBJ2-7	TRBV4-3	NA	CASSQDGPGAYEQYF	TGCGCCAGCAGCCAAGATGGCCCAGGGGCCTACGAGCAGTACTTC
NA	TRBJ2-7	TRBV7-6	NA	CASSSDPFREQYF	TGTGCCAGCAGCTCCGACCCCTTCAGGGAGCAGTACTTC
few	TRBJ2-7	TRBV5-1	TRBD2	CASSLGLAGALSYEQYF	TGCGCCAGCAGCTTGGGACTAGCGGGAGCGCTCTCCTACGAGCAGTACTTC
NA	TRBJ2-7	TRBV11-3	TRBD2	CASSFPGLAGYEQYF	TGTGCCAGCAGCTTTCCGGGACTAGCGGGTTACGAGCAGTACTTC
NA	TRBJ2-7	TRBV7-2	NA	CASSFVPGGEQYF	TGTGCCAGCAGCTTTGTCCCCGGAGGGGAGCAGTACTTC
few	TRBJ2-1	TRBV9	TRBD2	CASSDSGNDYNEQFF	TGTGCCAGCAGCGATAGCGGGAACGACTACAATGAGCAGTTCTTC
NA	TRBJ1-5	TRBV7-8	NA	CASSPKVQRGQPQHF	TGTGCCAGCAGCCCGAAGGTCCAGCGGGGTCAGCCCCAGCATTTT
NA	TRBJ1-1	TRBV2	NA	CASSEPSNTEAFF	TGTGCCAGCAGTGAACCCTCGAACACTGAAGCTTTCTTT
NA	TRBJ2-7	TRBV28	NA	CASSLKLAVLYEQYF	TGTGCCAGCAGTTTAAAACTAGCTGTGCTCTACGAGCAGTACTTC
NA	TRBJ2-7	TRBV9	TRBD1	CASSPRDRGRYEQYF	TGTGCCAGCAGCCCCCGGGACAGGGGAAGGTACGAGCAGTACTTC
NA	TRBJ1-2	TRBV6-6	NA	CASSPSLTENYGYTF	TGTGCCAGCAGTCCCTCACTGACAGAAAACTATGGCTACACCTTC
NA	TRBJ1-1	TRBV25-1	TRBD1	CASSPDRGKTEAFF	TGTGCCAGCAGTCCCGACAGGGGGAAAACTGAAGCTTTCTTT
NA	TRBJ2-3	TRBV15	TRBD2	CATSRGLAGKTDTQYF	TGTGCCACCAGCAGGGGACTAGCGGGAAAGACAGATACGCAGTATTTT
once	TRBJ2-7	TRBV9	NA	CASSVATEFYEQYF	TGTGCCAGCAGCGTAGCCACAGAATTTTACGAGCAGTACTTC
NA	TRBJ1-1	TRBV5-5	TRBD1	CASSLLGGTALNTEAFF	TGTGCCAGCAGCTTGTTAGGGGGGACAGCTCTGAACACTGAAGCTTTCTTT
NA	TRBJ1-1	TRBV28	NA	CATQASLIEAFF	TGTGCCACACAGGCCAGCCTTATAGAAGCTTTCTTT
once	TRBJ2-7	TRBV18	NA	CASSPLGSSYEQYF	TGTGCCAGCTCACCACTTGGCAGCTCCTACGAGCAGTACTTC
NA	TRBJ1-4	TRBV12-2	NA	CASRSDRGLTTNEKLFF	TGTGCAAGTCGCTCTGACAGGGGGCTCACAACTAATGAAAAACTGTTTTTT
NA	TRBJ2-5	TRBV7-9	TRBD1	CASSKDRGHFEQYF	TGTGCCAGCAGCAAGGACAGGGGGCACTTTGAGCAGTACTTC
NA	TRBJ1-4	TRBV19	NA	CASKPGTGYATNEKLFF	TGTGCCAGCAAACCTGGAACAGGGTATGCAACTAATGAAAAACTGTTTTTT
once	TRBJ2-3	TRBV10-3	NA	CAISGREIGDTQYF	TGTGCCATCAGTGGCCGGGAGATCGGAGATACGCAGTATTTT
NA	TRBJ2-1	TRBV5-6	TRBD2	CASTSPPAGGPYEQFF	TGTGCCAGCACCTCCCCCCCGGCGGGAGGGCCGTATGAGCAGTTCTTC
NA	TRBJ2-3	TRBV29-1	NA	CSVESGRTDTQYF	TGCAGCGTTGAATCCGGGAGAACAGATACGCAGTATTTT
NA	TRBJ2-2	TRBV28	TRBD1	CAGLTGTNTGELFF	TGTGCCGGGCTGACAGGGACGAACACCGGGGAGCTGTTTTTT
few	TRBJ1-1	TRBV5-1	NA	CASSHDSTEAFF	TGCGCCAGCAGCCATGACAGTACTGAAGCTTTCTTT
once	TRBJ2-1	TRBV4-2	NA	CASSVSSLNSYLDEQFF	TGTGCCAGCAGCGTAAGCTCCCTAAACTCTTATTTGGATGAGCAGTTCTTC
NA	TRBJ2-5	TRBV10-3	TRBD2	CAIRRTSGSDQETQYF	TGTGCCATCAGGAGAACTAGCGGGAGCGACCAAGAGACCCAGTACTTC
NA	TRBJ2-2	TRBV6-6	NA	CASRFQSNTGELFF	TGTGCCAGCCGGTTCCAATCGAACACCGGGGAGCTGTTTTTT
NA	TRBJ2-7	TRBV5-1	TRBD2	CASSLVSGRLYEQYF	TGCGCCAGCAGCTTGGTCAGCGGGAGGCTCTACGAGCAGTACTTC
once	TRBJ2-7	TRBV5-1	NA	CASSYSGDEQYF	TGCGCCAGCAGCTATTCAGGGGACGAGCAGTACTTC
NA	TRBJ1-2	TRBV19	NA	CASSPVQGSHYGYTF	TGTGCCAGTAGTCCCGTACAGGGTTCTCACTATGGCTACACCTTC
NA	TRBJ2-3	TRBV5-1	NA	CASSAGGDTQYF	TGCGCCAGCAGCGCCGGGGGAGATACGCAGTATTTT
few	TRBJ2-7	TRBV6-1	TRBD2	CASSKGLAESYEQYF	TGTGCCAGCAGTAAGGGACTAGCGGAGTCCTACGAGCAGTACTTC
NA	TRBJ2-1	TRBV5-6	TRBD2	CASSQAASGLSSYNEQFF	TGTGCCAGCAGCCAGGCGGCTAGCGGGTTGTCCTCCTACAATGAGCAGTTCTTC
NA	TRBJ1-1	TRBV18	NA	CASSQRDEAFF	TGTGCCAGCTCACAGCGGGACGAAGCTTTCTTT
NA	TRBJ2-7	TRBV28	NA	CASSLGALPYEQYF	TGTGCCAGCAGTTTGGGGGCCCTCCCCTATGAGCAGTACTTC
once	TRBJ1-2	TRBV28	NA	CASSLRGISYGYTF	TGTGCCAGCAGTTTACGGGGGATCTCCTATGGCTACACCTTC
few	TRBJ1-2	TRBV30	TRBD1	CAWGDRVAYGYTF	TGTGCCTGGGGGGACAGGGTGGCCTATGGCTACACCTTC
NA	TRBJ1-5	TRBV30	NA	CAWSVKGRRNQPQHF	TGTGCCTGGAGTGTGAAGGGGCGACGCAATCAGCCCCAGCATTTT
NA	TRBJ1-5	TRBV19	NA	CASSIAQGGQPQHF	TGTGCCAGTAGTATAGCCCAGGGAGGTCAGCCCCAGCATTTT
NA	TRBJ1-5	TRBV9	TRBD1	CASSGDSNQPQHF	TGTGCCAGCAGTGGGGACAGTAATCAGCCCCAGCATTTT
NA	TRBJ1-5	TRBV5-4	NA	CASSFQGGAVSSNQPQHF	TGTGCCAGCAGCTTTCAAGGGGGAGCAGTCTCCAGCAATCAGCCCCAGCATTTT